There are a few counts of the clone carrying this T cell receptor (beta chain). A far larger clone is only one base removed, so a read error is likely. V lost 8 bases to trimming and J lost 0 bases, with 8 bases between them. CDR3 length equals 12 residues. Germline CDR1 LGHDT, CDR2 YNNKEL (reference sequence). The entry originates in a study of patients and donors after allogeneic stem cell transplantation. TCRdb fed the RT-PCR reads into MiXCR, producing one record per CDR3 protein. The sample lists about 960,000 distinct CDR3 sequences, roughly 18% seen once, with 6% in the top ten. The sequence was obtained from a human donor who was either an allogeneic HSCT recipient or a stem cell or donor lymphocyte infusion donor (not recorded which). It is not recorded whose cells these are; they may come from a transplant donor. The sequencing input was blood, either unsorted or a sorted T cell fraction (not recorded which). The genes are TRBV3-1 and TRBJ2-7, with no clear D. The CDR3 nucleotides read TGTGCCAGCGGCTTGAGCTCCTACGAGCAGTACTTC. It specifies CASGLSSYEQYF.